This T cell receptor (beta chain) was sequenced for a study of T-cell reconstitution after alpha-beta-depleted transplantation in children. Unique molecular identifiers were used in preparing the TCRbeta library. One entry per CDR3 protein results from TCRdb running MiXCR on the PCR reads. The table lists hundreds of thousands of distinct CDR3 sequences, approximately 19% of them singletons. This clonotype turned up a few times. Between the trimmed V and J ends, which lost 5 bases and 7 bases, there was a span of 14 bases. The CDR3 runs to 14 residues. Looked up from germline, CDR1 is SGHVS and CDR2 is FNYEAQ.

The sequence came from a male patient between 2 and 15 years old who had a stem cell transplant for acute lymphoblastic leukemia, so the T cells may come from the graft donor. The genes are TRBV7-6 and TRBJ1-4; no clear D. The sample was PBMCs, mostly from graft donor cells, taken 360 days after TCRalphabeta/CD19-depleted stem cell transplant. CDR3 protein: CASSLGELGEKLFF. In DNA form, the CDR3 reads TGTGCCAGCAGCCTCGGGGAATTGGGTGAAAAACTGTTTTTT.